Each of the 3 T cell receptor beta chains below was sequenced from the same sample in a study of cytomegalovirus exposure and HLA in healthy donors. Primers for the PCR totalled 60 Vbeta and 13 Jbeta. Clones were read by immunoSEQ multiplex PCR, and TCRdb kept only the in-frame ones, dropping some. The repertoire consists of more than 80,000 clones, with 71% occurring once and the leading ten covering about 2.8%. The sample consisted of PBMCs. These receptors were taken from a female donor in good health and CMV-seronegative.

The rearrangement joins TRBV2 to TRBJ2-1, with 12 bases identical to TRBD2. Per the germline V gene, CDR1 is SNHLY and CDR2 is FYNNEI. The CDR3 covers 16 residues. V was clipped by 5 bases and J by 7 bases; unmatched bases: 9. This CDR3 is CASSPRRTSGRNEQFF. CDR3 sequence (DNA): TGTGCCAGCAGTCCCCGTCGTACTAGCGGGAGGAATGAGCAGTTCTTC.

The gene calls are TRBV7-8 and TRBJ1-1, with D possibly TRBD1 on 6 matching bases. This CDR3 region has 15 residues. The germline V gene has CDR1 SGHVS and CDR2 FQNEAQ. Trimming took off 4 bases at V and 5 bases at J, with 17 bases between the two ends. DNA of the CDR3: TGTGCCAGCAGCTCCCGGGAGGGGGTTGGAACTGAAGCTTTCTTT. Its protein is CASSSREGVGTEAFF.

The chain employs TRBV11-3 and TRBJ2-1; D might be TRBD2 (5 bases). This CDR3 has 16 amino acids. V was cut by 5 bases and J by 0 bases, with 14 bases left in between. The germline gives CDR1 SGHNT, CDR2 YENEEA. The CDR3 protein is CASSQDQRSSYNEQFF. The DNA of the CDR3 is TGTGCCAGCAGCCAGGACCAGCGGAGCTCCTACAATGAGCAGTTCTTC.